This record looks at one T cell receptor (beta chain) sequence and its context. Original processing notes: Quantification of nucleated cells was approximated via reference gene primer amplification. Measured with immunoSEQ multiplex PCR; TCRdb has only the in-frame clones, and not every one. V and J calls and clone size are copied from that table; D and trimming were computed from the DNA. The sample lists around 84,000 clones, over 70% occurring once. These data belong to a study of blood T cell repertoires in COVID-19. About the study: Researchers got acute and convalescent COVID-19 samples from the United States, Italy and Spain.

Source material: peripheral blood. The clonotype originates from a man older than 75 with active or convalescent COVID-19.

In DNA form, the CDR3 reads TGTGCCAGCAGCTCGGAGGGGGGGGCGGGCAATCAGCCCCAGCATTTT. This sequence encodes CASSSEGGAGNQPQHF. The chain combines TRBV7-8 with TRBJ1-5; possibly TRBD1 for D (6 bases). Trimming took off 4 bases at V and 2 bases at J, with 15 bases between the two ends. The CDR3 length is 16 residues. Germline CDR1 and CDR2: SGHVS and FQNEAQ.